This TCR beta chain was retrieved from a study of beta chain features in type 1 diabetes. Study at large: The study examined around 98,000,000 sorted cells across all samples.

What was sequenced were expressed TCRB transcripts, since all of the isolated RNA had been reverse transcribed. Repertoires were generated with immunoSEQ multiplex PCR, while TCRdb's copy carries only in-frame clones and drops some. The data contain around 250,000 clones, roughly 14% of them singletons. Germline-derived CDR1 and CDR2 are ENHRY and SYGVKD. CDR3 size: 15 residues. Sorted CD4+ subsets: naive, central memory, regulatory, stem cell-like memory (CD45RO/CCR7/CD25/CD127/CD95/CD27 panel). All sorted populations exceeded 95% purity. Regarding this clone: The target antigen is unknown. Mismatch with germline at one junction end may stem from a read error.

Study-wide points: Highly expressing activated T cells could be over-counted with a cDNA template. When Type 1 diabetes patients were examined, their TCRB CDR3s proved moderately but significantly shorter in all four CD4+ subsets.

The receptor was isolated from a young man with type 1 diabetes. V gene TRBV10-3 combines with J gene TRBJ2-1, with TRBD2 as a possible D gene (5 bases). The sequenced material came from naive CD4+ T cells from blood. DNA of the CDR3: TGTGCCAGCAGTTCCGAAAGCGGTGCCTACAATGAGCAGTTCTTC. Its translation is CASSSESGAYNEQFF.